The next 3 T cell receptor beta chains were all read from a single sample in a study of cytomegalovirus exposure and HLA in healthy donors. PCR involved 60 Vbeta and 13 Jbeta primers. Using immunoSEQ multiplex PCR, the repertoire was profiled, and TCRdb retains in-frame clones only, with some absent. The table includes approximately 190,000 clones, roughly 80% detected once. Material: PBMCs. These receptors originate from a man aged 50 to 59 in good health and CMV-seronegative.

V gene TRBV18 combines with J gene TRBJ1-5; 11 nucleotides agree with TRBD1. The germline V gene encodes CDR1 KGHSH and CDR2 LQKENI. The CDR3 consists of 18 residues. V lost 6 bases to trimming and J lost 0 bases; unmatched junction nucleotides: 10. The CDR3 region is CASSGDRGAPYSNQPQHF. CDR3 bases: TGTGCCAGCTCGGGGGACAGGGGGGCCCCTTATAGCAATCAGCCCCAGCATTTT.

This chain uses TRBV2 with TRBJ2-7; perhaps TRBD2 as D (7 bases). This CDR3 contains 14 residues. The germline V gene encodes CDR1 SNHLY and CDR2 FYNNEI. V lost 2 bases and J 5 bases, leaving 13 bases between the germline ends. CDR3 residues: CASSETRGGDEQYF. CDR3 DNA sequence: TGTGCCAGCAGTGAAACACGCGGGGGCGACGAGCAGTACTTC.

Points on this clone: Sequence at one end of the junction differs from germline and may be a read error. The DNA for the CDR3 is TGTGCTAGCAGCTTAGAGGGGGGAAACACCATATATTTT. This sequence encodes CASSLEGGNTIYF. V and J are TRBV7-7 and TRBJ1-3, with TRBD1 as a possible D gene (5 bases). The CDR3 is made up of 13 amino acids. Germline CDR1 and CDR2: SSHAT and FNYEAQ (reference sequence).